The next 3 T cell receptor beta chains were all read from a single sample in a study of blood T cell repertoires in COVID-19. The data were produced by immunoSEQ multiplex PCR, yet TCRdb's version contains in-frame clones alone and is incomplete. The table includes roughly 300,000 clones, 85% detected once. Input material: peripheral blood. All receptors derive from a human donor in a cohort sampled during active COVID-19.

The rearrangement uses TRBV5-1 and TRBJ1-1, with 8 bases lining up with TRBD1. The CDR3 is made up of 15 amino acids. V gave up 2 bases and J gave up 3 bases; unmatched junction bases: 6. Per germline, CDR1 SGHRS and CDR2 YFSETQ. The CDR3 DNA follows: TGCGCCAGCAGCTTTCACTCGGGACAGGACACTGAAGCTTTCTTT. It encodes CASSFHSGQDTEAFF.

This chain's CDR3 is CASRNRGANEKLFF. The CDR3 DNA reads as TGTGCCAGCAGGAACCGGGGGGCTAATGAAAAACTGTTTTTT. The chain recombines TRBV6-5 with TRBJ1-4, with D perhaps TRBD1 (5 bases). V lost 6 bases to trimming and J lost 3 bases, with 11 bases between them. The CDR3 extends over 14 amino acids. Germline loops: CDR1 MNHEY, CDR2 SVGAGI.

This chain joins TRBV24-1 and TRBJ1-2; 7 bases match TRBD1. V lost 4 bases, J lost 3 bases, and 10 bases stayed unmatched. This CDR3 is built from 16 residues. Germline V gives CDR1 KGHDR, CDR2 SFDVKD. CDR3 nucleotide sequence: TGTGCCACCAGTGAACCTAGACAGGGCCCCGACTATGGCTACACCTTC. Translating it yields CATSEPRQGPDYGYTF.